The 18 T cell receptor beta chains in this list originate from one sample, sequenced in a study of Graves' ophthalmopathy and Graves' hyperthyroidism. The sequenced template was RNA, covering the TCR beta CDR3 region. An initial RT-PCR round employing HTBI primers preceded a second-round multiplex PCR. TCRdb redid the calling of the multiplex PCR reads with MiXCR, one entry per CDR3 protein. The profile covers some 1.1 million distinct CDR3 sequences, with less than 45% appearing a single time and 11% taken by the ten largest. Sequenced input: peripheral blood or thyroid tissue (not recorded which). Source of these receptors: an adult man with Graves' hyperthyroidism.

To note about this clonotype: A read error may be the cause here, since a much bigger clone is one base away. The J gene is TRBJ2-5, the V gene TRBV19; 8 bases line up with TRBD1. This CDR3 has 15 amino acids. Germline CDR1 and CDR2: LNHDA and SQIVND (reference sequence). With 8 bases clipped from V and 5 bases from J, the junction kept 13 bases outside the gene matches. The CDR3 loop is CASASTGGARETQYF. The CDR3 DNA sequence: TGTGCCAGTGCATCTACAGGGGGTGCGAGGGAGACCCAGTACTTC.

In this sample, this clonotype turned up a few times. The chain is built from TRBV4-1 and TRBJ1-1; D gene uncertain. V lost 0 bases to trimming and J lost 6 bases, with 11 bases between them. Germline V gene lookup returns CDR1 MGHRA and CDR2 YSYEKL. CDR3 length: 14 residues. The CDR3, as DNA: TGCGCCAGCAGCCAAGAGAGGGTCCTCCCTGAAGCTTTCTTT. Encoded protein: CASSQERVLPEAFF.

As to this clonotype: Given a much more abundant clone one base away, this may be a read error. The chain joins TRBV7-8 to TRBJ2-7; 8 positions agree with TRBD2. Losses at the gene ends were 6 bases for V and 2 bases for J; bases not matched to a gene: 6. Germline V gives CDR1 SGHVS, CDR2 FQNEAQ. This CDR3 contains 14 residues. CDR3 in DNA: TGTGCCAGCAGGTCTGGGACTAGAACCTACGAGCAGTACTTC. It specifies CASRSGTRTYEQYF.

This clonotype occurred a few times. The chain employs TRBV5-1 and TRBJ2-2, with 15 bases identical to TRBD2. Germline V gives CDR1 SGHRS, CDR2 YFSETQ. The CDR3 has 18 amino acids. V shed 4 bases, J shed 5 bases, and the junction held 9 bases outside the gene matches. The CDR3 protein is CASSLGLAGGRSTGELFF. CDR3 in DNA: TGCGCCAGCAGCCTCGGACTAGCGGGGGGGCGGTCTACCGGGGAGCTGTTTTTT.

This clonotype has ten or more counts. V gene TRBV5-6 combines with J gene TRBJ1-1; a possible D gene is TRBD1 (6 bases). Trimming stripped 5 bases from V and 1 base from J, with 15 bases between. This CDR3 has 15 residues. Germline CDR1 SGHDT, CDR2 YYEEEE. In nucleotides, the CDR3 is TGTGCCAGCAGATTAAACGACAGGACGAACACTGAAGCTTTCTTT. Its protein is CASRLNDRTNTEAFF.

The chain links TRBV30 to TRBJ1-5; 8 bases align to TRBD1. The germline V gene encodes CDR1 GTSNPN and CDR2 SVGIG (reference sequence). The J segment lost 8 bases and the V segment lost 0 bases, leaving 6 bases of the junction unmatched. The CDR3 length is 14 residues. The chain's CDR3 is CAWSVQDRGEPQHF. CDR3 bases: TGTGCCTGGAGTGTACAAGACAGGGGAGAGCCCCAGCATTTT.

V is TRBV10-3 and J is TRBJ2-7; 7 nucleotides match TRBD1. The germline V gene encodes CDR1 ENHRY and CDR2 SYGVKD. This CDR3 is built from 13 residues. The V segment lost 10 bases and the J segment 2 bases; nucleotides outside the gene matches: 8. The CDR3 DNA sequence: TGTGCCACCCACAGGGGTGTAACCTACGAGCAGTACTTC. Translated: CATHRGVTYEQYF.

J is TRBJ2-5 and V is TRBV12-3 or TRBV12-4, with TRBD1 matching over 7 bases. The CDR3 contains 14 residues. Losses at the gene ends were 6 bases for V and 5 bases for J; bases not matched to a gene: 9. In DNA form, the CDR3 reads TGTGCCAGCAGACGCACAGGGGTTAGGGAGACCCAGTACTTC. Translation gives CASRRTGVRETQYF.

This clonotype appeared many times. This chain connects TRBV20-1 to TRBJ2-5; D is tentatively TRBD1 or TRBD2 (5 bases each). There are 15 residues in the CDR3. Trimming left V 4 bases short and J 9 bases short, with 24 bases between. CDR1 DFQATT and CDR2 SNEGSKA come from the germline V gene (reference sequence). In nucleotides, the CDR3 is TGCAGTGCTAATCTGTCCCCGGGGCACGGGGTGGCCCAGTACTTC. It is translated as CSANLSPGHGVAQYF.

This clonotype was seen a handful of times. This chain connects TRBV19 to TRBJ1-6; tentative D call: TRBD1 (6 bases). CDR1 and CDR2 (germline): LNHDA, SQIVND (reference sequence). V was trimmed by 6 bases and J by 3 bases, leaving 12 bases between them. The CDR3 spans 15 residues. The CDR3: CASRSGGNYNSPLHF. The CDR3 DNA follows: TGTGCCAGTAGGTCGGGGGGCAACTATAATTCACCCCTCCACTTT.

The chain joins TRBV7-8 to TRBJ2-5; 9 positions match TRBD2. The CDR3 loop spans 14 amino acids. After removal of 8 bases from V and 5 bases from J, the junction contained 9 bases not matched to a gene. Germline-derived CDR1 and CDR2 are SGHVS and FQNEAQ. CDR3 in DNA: TGTGCCAGCGGGGGCCTAGCGGGGACGGAGACCCAGTACTTC. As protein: CASGGLAGTETQYF.

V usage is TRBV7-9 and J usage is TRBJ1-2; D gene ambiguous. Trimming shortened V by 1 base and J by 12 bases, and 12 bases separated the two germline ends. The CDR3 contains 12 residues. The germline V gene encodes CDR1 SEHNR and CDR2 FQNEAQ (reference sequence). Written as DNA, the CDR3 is TGTGCCAGCAGCTTAGGGGGAACTGGAAACACCTTC. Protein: CASSLGGTGNTF.

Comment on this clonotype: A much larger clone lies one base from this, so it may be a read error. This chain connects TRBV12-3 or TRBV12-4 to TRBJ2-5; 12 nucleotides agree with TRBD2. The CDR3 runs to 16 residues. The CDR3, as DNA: TGTGCCAGCAGTCGATCTAGCGGGGGGGCACGTGAGACCCAGTGCTTC. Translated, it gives CASSRSSGGARETQCF.

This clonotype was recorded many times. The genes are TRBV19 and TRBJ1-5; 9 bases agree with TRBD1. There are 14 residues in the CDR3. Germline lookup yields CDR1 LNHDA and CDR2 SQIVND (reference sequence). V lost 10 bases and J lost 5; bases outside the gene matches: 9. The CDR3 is CATENRGLYQPQHF. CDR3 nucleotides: TGTGCCACCGAAAACAGGGGGCTCTATCAGCCCCAGCATTTT.

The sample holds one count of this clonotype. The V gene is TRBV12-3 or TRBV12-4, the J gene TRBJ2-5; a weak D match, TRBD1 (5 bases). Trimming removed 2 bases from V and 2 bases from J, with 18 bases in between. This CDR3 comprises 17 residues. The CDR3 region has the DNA TGTGCCAGCAGTTTATCCCCCGCGACAGACATTCAAGAGACCCAGTACTTC. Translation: CASSLSPATDIQETQYF.

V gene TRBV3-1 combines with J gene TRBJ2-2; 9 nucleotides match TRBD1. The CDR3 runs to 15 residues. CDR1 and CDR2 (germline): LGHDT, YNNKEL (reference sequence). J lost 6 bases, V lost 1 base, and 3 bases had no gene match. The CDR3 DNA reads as TGTGCCAGCAGCCAAGTGGACAGGGGCGCCGGGGAGCTGTTTTTT. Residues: CASSQVDRGAGELFF.

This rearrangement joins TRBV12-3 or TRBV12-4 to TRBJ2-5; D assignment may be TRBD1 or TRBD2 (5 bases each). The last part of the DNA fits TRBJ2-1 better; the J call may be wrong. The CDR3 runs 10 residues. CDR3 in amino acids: CASSLGVQFF. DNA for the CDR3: TGTGCCAGCAGTTTGGGGGTCCAGTTCTTC.

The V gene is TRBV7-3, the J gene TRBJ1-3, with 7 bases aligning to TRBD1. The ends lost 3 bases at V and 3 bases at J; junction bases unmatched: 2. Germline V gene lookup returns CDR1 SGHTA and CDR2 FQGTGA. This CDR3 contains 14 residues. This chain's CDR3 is CASSLTGIGNTIYF. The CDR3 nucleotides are TGTGCCAGCAGCTTGACAGGGATTGGAAACACCATATATTTT.